This T cell receptor (beta chain) comes out of a study of technical replicates of blood from several donors. The V end lost 6 bases, the J end lost 8 bases, and 9 bases lay between the germline ends. Per the germline V gene, CDR1 is SGHRS and CDR2 is YFSETQ. The CDR3 sequence is 11 residues long. Generated by immunoSEQ multiplex PCR, the TCRdb table keeps only in-frame clones and is missing some. The sample includes tens of thousands of clones, 90% to 95% of them seen just once. Sequencing was performed on T cells isolated from PBMCs. The sequence came from a human donor in good health. The J gene is TRBJ1-3, the V gene TRBV5-1; D is undetermined. The CDR3 sequence: CASTLGDTIYF. CDR3 coding DNA: TGCGCCAGCACCCTCGGGGACACCATATATTTT.